The rows below give T cell receptor beta chains drawn from one sample of a study of blood T cell repertoires in COVID-19. Only in-frame clones appear in the TCRdb table, and some are missing; sequencing was by immunoSEQ multiplex PCR. The sample includes more than 400,000 clones, 70% to 90% of them seen just once. The sequencing sample was made of peripheral blood. Receptors originate from a human donor in a cohort sampled during active COVID-19. CDR3s include the opening cysteine and the closing phenylalanine or tryptophan. A D gene is named only where the DNA matches it firmly.

>TRBV7-3|TRBJ2-3|NA
CASSSFSTDTQYF
>TRBV6-5|TRBJ1-4|NA
CASSFREGAEKLFF
>TRBV10-1|TRBJ2-7|NA
CASSDHFQDGAHEQYF
>TRBV2|TRBJ1-2|TRBD1
CASRGDSPIYGYTF
>TRBV11-1|TRBJ2-7|NA
CASSLLGRDEQYF
>TRBV28|TRBJ1-1|TRBD1
CASRYFGPGQGRTEAFF
>TRBV7-9|TRBJ1-2|NA
CASSPTEIYGYTF
>TRBV9|TRBJ2-7|TRBD1
CASSLDRAGEQYF
>TRBV21-1|TRBJ2-7|NA
CASRTKEVGQGCYEQYF
>TRBV2|TRBJ1-4|TRBD1
CASSAQGVSLEKLFF
>TRBV7-9|TRBJ2-3|NA
CASSATNRPDTQYF
>TRBV5-8|TRBJ2-7|TRBD1
CASSLGGTGVYEQYF
>TRBV7-3|TRBJ2-1|NA
CASRLRPGTVYNEQFF
>TRBV19|TRBJ2-1|TRBD1
CASSALQGARFF
>TRBV5-1|TRBJ2-3|TRBD2
CASTYYGLAGRGDTQYF
>TRBV7-3|TRBJ2-5|TRBD2
CASSFGAGGSGQETQYF
>TRBV10-1|TRBJ1-3|TRBD1
CASRDRGRRSGNTIYF
>TRBV18|TRBJ1-5|NA
CASSPPHGDTKPQHF
>TRBV5-4|TRBJ2-2|NA
CASSSGGTAYTGELFF
>TRBV6-1|TRBJ2-5|NA
CASSEKRDSWETQYF
>TRBV9|TRBJ2-3|TRBD2
CASSVVGGVTDTQYF
>TRBV6-5|TRBJ2-5|NA
CASSYPPETQYF
>TRBV28|TRBJ2-3|TRBD2
CASSLTSGSHRTQYF
>TRBV7-9|TRBJ1-2|NA
CASSKGRDYGYTF
>TRBV5-1|TRBJ2-1|TRBD2
CASTRASGDDNEQFF
>TRBV7-2|TRBJ1-1|TRBD1
CASSLQTGALTEAFF
>TRBV7-9|TRBJ1-1|TRBD1
CASSPGQPPHTEAFF
>TRBV7-2|TRBJ2-7|TRBD2
CASSPGGTSGSYEQYF
>TRBV6-6|TRBJ2-2|TRBD2
CASSPRRGGLAGGGGTGELFF
>TRBV30|TRBJ1-6|TRBD1
CALQGSGNSPLHF
>TRBV29-1|TRBJ2-7|NA
CSVELDRGGDNEQYF
>TRBV19|TRBJ1-1|TRBD1
CASGQGTEAFF
>TRBV9|TRBJ2-3|NA
CASSVNGLSTDTQYF
>TRBV30|TRBJ1-2|TRBD1
CAWSVQWRDSPYGYTF
>TRBV28|TRBJ1-2|TRBD1
CASSLLTGTGGAGYTF
>TRBV27|TRBJ2-7|TRBD1
CASSSRQGIRYEQYF
>TRBV7-9|TRBJ2-1|NA
CASSFLSGSGAFF
>TRBV3-1/TRBV3-2|TRBJ2-6|NA
CASSQAFGGNAGANVLTF
>TRBV3-1/TRBV3-2|TRBJ1-1|NA
CATQLSVNTEAFF
>TRBV5-1|TRBJ2-3|NA
CASSLPQSVTDTQYF
>TRBV9|TRBJ2-5|TRBD1
CASSRGQGATRQETQYF
>TRBV11-2|TRBJ1-2|NA
CASSSPDSIYGYTF
>TRBV5-6|TRBJ2-3|TRBD2
CASSTWTSGRTDTQYF
>TRBV19|TRBJ1-5|NA
CASRSRELNQPQHF
>TRBV30|TRBJ1-5|NA
CAWAPRGGNQPQHF
>TRBV5-1|TRBJ2-5|TRBD1
CASSPRPQGADETQYF
>TRBV9|TRBJ2-7|TRBD2
CASSSSSSGRPYEQYF
>TRBV11-2|TRBJ2-3|NA
CASFPGRPGSRDTQYF
>TRBV5-1|TRBJ1-1|NA
CASSFETAWAEAFF
>TRBV28|TRBJ1-3|NA
CASSQGGNTIYF